This T cell receptor (beta chain) was recorded in a study of blood T cell repertoires in COVID-19. The wider study: Donors in the United States, Italy and Spain gave samples during acute or convalescent COVID-19. Sources were T cells, B-cell-depleted T cells, or PBMCs; the material itself was cDNA or gDNA.

In the study's own analysis: By means of reference gene primer amplification, nucleated cell counts were estimated. Measured with immunoSEQ multiplex PCR; TCRdb has only the in-frame clones, and not every one. Clone size and the V and J calls come from that table; the DNA yielded D and trimming. Here the sample spans 100,000 or so clones, about 85% being singletons. Looked up from germline, CDR1 is SGHNT and CDR2 is YENEEA. V was shortened by 0 bases and J by 0 bases, with 9 bases between the two germline ends. The CDR3 is 16 residues long. The receptor was isolated from a man aged 50 to 60 with active or convalescent COVID-19. Sequencing used peripheral blood. The chain carries TRBV11-3 and TRBJ1-3; no reliable D call. The CDR3, as DNA: TGTGCCAGCAGCTTAGAGCGGAACCCCTCTGGAAACACCATATATTTT. This encodes CASSLERNPSGNTIYF.